This entry is about one T cell receptor beta chain. The data were obtained in a study of T cell responses to AZD1222 COVID-19 vaccine. Method: immunoSEQ multiplex PCR; TCRdb's copy keeps in-frame clones and lacks some. The sample lists approximately 76,000 clones; 85% to 95% were seen once. Trimming at V came to 4 bases and at J to 5 bases, leaving 11 bases not matched to a gene. The CDR3 is 15 amino acids. CDR1 SNHLY and CDR2 FYNNEI come from the germline V gene. Sequencing used peripheral blood, obtained on day 0 of MenACWY control vaccination. V gene TRBV2 combines with J gene TRBJ2-7; 7 nucleotides match TRBD2. The sequence was obtained from an adult in good health. Here the CDR3 reads CASSVGGSGSDEQYF. CDR3 DNA: TGTGCCAGCAGTGTCGGCGGGAGTGGTAGCGACGAGCAGTACTTC.